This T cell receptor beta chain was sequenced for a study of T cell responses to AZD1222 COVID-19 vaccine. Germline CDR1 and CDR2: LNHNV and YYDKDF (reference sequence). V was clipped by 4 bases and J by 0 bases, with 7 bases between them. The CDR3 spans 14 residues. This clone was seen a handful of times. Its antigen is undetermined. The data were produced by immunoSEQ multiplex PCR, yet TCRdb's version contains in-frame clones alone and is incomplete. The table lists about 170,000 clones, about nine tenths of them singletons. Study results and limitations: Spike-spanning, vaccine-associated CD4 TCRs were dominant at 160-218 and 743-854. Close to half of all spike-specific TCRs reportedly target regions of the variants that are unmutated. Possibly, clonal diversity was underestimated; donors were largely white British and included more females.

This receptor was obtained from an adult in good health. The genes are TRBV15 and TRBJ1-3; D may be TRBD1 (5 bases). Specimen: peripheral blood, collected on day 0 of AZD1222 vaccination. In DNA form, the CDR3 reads TGTGCCACCAGCAAGGGGCACTCTGGAAACACCATATATTTT. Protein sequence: CATSKGHSGNTIYF.